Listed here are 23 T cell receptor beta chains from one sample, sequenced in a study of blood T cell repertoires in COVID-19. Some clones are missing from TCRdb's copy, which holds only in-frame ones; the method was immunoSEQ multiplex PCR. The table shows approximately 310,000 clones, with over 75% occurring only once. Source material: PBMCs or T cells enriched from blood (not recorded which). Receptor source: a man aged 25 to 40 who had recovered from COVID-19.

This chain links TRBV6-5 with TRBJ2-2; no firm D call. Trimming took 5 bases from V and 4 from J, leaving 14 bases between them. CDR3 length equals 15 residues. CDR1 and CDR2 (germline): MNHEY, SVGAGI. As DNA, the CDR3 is TGTGCCAGCAGTCTTAGCCAAATGGGCACCGGGGAGCTGTTTTTT. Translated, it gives CASSLSQMGTGELFF.

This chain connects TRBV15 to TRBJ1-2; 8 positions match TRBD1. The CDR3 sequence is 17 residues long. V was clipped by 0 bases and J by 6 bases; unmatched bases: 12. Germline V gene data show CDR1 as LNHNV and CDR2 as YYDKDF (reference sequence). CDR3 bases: TGTGCCACCAGCAGAGAGTTGGGACAGGAGTTATATCATGGCTACACCTTC. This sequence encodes CATSRELGQELYHGYTF.

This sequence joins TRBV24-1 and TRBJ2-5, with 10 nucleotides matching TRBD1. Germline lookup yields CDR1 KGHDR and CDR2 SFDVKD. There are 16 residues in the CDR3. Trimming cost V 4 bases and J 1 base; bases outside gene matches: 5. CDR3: CATSDPGQGTQETQYF. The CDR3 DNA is TGTGCCACCAGTGACCCGGGACAGGGGACCCAAGAGACCCAGTACTTC.

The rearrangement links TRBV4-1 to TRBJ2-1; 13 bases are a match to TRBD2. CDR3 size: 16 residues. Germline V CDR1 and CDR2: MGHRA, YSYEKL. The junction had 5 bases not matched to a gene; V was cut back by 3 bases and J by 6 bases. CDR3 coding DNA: TGCGCCAGCAGCCACGGGACTAGCGGGGCTTTCAATGAGCAGTTCTTC. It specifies CASSHGTSGAFNEQFF.

Here the CDR3 reads CASRPTTGFFTEAFF. The CDR3 nucleotides are TGTGCCAGCAGGCCAACAACAGGGTTCTTCACTGAAGCTTTCTTT. The V gene is TRBV6-5, the J gene TRBJ1-1, with D possibly matching TRBD1 (6 bases). This CDR3 is 15 amino acids long. CDR1 MNHEY and CDR2 SVGAGI come from the germline V gene. The germline V and J ends were trimmed by 6 bases and 4 bases, with 18 bases remaining between them.

CDR3 in DNA: TGTGCCAGCAGCCCTGGACTAAGTAACAGTGGCTACACCTTC. As protein: CASSPGLSNSGYTF. The chain uses TRBV5-8 and TRBJ1-2; D is ambiguous. Germline V gene sequence: CDR1 SGHTS, CDR2 YDEGEE. The CDR3 spans 14 residues. Trimming cost V 4 bases and J 7 bases, with 17 bases left between them.

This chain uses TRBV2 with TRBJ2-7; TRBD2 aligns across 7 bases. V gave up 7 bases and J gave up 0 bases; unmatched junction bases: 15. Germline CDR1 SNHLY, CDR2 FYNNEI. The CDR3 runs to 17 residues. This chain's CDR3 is CASNKPPAGTRSYEQYF. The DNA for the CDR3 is TGTGCCAGCAACAAACCCCCAGCGGGGACCCGCTCCTACGAGCAGTACTTC. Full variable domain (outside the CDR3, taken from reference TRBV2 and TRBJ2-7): EPEVTQTPSHQVTQMGQEVILRCVPISNHLYFYWYRQILGQKVEFLVSFYNNEISEKSEIFDDQFSVERPDGSNFTLKIRSTKLEDSAMYFCASNKPPAGTRSYEQYFGPGTRLTVT.

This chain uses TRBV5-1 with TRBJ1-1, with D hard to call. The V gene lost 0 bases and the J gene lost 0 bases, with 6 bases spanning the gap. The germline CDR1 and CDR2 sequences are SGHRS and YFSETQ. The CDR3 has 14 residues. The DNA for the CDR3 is TGCGCCAGCAGCTTGGCACTCCTGAACACTGAAGCTTTCTTT. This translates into CASSLALLNTEAFF.

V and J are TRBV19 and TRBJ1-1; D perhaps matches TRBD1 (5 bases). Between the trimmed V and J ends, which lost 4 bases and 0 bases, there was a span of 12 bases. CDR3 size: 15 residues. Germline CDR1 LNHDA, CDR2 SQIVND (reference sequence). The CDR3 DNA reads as TGTGCCAGTAGTAAGGGCAGGGACTTGAACACTGAAGCTTTCTTT. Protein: CASSKGRDLNTEAFF.

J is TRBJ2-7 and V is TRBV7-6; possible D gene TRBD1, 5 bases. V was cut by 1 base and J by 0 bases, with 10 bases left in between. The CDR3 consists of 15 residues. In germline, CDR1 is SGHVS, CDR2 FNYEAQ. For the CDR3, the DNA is TGTGCCAGCAGCTTAGGGTCAGGGAACTCCTACGAGCAGTACTTC. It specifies CASSLGSGNSYEQYF.

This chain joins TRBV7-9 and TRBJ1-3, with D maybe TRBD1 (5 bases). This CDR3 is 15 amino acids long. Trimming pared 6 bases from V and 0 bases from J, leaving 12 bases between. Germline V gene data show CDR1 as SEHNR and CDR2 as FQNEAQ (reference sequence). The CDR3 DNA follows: TGTGCCAGCAGGCCAGCGGGGACCTCTGGAAACACCATATATTTT. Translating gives CASRPAGTSGNTIYF.

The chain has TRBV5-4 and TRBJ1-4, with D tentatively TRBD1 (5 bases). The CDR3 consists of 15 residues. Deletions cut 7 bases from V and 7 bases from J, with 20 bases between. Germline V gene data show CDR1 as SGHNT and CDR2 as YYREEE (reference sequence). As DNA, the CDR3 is TGTGCCAGCCAGCGTGGGGCAGGGCCCATTGAAAAACTGTTTTTT. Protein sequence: CASQRGAGPIEKLFF.

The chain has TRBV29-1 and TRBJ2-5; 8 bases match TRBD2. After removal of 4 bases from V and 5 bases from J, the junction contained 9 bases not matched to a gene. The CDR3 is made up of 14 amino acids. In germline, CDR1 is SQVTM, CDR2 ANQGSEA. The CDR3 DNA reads TGCAGCGTTGTGCGGGGGGATGGTCTGGAGACCCAGTACTTC. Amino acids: CSVVRGDGLETQYF.

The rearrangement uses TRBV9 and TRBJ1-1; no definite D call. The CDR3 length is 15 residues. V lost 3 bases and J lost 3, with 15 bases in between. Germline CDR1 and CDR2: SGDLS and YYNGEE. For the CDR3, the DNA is TGTGCCAGCAGCGCAACGGGGAGGTATGACACTGAAGCTTTCTTT. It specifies CASSATGRYDTEAFF.

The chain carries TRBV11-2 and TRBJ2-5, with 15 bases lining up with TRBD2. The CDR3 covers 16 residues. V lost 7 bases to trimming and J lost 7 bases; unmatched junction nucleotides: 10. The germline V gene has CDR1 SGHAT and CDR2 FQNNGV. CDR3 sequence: CASTPGLAGGGGTQYF. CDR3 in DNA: TGTGCCAGCACCCCGGGACTAGCGGGGGGAGGGGGGACCCAGTACTTC.

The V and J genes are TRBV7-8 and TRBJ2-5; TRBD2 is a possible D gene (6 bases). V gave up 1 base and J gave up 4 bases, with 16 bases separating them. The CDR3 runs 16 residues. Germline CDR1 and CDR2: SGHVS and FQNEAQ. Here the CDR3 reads CASSLGRGQGGETQYF. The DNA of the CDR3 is TGTGCCAGCAGCTTAGGGCGGGGCCAGGGAGGAGAGACCCAGTACTTC.

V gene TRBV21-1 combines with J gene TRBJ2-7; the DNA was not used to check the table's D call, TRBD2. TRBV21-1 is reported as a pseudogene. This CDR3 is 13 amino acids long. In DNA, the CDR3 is TGTGCCAGCAGAATTAGCGGCACCTACGAGCAGTACTTC. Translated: CASRISGTYEQYF.

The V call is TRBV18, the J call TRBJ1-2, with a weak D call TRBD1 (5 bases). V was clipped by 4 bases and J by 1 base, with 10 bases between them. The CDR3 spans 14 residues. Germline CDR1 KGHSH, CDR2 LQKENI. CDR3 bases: TGTGCCAGCTCACAAACAGACAGTAACTATGGCTACACCTTC. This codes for CASSQTDSNYGYTF.

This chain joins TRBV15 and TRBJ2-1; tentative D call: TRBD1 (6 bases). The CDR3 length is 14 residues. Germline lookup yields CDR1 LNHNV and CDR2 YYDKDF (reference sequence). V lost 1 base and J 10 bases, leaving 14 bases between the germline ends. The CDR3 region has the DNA TGTGCCACCAGCAGAGGACAGGCCGAGAGGGAGCAGTTCTTC. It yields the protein CATSRGQAEREQFF.

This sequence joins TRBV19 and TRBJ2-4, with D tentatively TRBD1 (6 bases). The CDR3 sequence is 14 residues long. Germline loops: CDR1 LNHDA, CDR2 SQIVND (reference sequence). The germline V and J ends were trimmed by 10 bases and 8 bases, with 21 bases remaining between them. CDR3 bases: TGTGCCACCCGGGATTCAGGGACACGGTACATTCAGTACTTC. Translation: CATRDSGTRYIQYF.

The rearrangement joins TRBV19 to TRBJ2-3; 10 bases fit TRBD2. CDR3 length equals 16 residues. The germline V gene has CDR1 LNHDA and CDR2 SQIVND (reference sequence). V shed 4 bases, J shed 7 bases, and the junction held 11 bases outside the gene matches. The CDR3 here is CASSTPLAGRAHTQYF. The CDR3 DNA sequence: TGTGCCAGTAGTACACCACTAGCGGGGAGGGCCCATACGCAGTATTTT.

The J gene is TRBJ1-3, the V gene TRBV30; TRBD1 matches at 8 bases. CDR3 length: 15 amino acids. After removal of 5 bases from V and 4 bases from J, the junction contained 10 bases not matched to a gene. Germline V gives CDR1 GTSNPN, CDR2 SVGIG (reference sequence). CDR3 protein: CAWSRTGNGGNTIYF. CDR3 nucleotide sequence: TGTGCCTGGTCCCGGACAGGGAATGGGGGAAACACCATATATTTT.

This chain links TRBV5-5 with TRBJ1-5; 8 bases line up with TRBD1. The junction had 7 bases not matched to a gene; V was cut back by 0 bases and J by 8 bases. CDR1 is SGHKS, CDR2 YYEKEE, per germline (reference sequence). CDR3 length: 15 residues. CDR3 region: CASSLGAGGYEPQHF. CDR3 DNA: TGTGCCAGCAGCTTGGGGGCAGGGGGCTATGAGCCCCAGCATTTT.